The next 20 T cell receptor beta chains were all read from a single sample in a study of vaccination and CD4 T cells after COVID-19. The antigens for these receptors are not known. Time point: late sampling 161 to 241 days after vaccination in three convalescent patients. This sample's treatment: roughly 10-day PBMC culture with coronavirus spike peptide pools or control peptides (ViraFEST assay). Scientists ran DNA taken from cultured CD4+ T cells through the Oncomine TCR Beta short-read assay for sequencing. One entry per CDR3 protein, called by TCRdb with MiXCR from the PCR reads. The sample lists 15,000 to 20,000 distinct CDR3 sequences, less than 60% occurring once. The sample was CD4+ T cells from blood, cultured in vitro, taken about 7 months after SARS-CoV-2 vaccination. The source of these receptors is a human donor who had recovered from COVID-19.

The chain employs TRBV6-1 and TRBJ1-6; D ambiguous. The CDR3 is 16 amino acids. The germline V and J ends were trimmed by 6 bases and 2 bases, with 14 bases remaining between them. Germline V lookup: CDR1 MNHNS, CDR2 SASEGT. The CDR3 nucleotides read TGTGCCAGCAGAACTCGCCCACCTCCCTATAATTCACCCCTCCACTTT. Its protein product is CASRTRPPPYNSPLHF.

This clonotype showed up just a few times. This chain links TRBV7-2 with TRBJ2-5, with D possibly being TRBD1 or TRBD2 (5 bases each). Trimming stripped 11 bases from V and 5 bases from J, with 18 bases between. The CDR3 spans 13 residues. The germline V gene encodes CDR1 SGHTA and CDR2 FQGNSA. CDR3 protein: CACRRDPRETQYF. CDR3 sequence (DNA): TGTGCCTGCCGCCGGGACCCCAGGGAGACCCAGTACTTC. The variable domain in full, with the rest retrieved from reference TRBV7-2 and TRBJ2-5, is GAGVSQSPSNKVTEKGKDVELRCDPISGHTALYWYRQSLGQGLEFLIYFQGNSAPDKSGLPSDRFSAERTGGSVSTLTIQRTQQEDSAVYLCACRRDPRETQYFGPGTRLLVL.

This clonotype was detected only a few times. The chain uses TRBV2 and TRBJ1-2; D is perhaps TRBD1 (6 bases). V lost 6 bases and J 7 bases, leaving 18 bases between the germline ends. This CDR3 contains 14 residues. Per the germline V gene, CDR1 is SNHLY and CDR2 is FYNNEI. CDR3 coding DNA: TGTGCCAGCAGCATTCAGGAGGGGGAGGGTGGCTACACCTTC. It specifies CASSIQEGEGGYTF.

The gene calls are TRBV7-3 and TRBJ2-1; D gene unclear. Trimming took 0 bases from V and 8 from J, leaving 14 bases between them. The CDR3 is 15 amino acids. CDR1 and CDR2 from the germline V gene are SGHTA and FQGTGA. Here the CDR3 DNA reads TGTGCCAGCAGCTTAACGTCCAATTCCTGGGATGAGCAGTTCTTC. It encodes CASSLTSNSWDEQFF.

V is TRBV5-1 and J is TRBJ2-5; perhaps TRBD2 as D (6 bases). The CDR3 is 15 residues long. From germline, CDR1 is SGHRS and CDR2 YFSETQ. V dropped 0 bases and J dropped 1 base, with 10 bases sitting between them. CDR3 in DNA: TGCGCCAGCAGCTTGGTTGGGGGGAGCCAAGAGACCCAGTACTTC. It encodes CASSLVGGSQETQYF.

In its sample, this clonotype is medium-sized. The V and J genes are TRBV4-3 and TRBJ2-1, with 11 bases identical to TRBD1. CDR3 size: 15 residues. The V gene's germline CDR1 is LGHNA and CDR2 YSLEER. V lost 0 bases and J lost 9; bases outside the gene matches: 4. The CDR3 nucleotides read TGCGCCAGCAGCCAAGACCGGACAGGGGGCTTTGAGCAGTTCTTC. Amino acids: CASSQDRTGGFEQFF.

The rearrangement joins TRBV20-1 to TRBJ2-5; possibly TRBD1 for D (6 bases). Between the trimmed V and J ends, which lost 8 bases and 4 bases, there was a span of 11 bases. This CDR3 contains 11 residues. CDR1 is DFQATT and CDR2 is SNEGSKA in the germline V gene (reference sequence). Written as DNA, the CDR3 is TGCAGTCCCTACAGGGTAGAGACCCAGTACTTC. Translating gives CSPYRVETQYF.

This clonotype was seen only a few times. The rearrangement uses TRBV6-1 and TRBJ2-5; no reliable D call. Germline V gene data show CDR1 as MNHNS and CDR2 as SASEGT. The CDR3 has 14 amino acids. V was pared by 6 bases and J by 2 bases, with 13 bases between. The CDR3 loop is CASRRWAEQETQYF. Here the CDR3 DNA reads TGTGCCAGCAGAAGGTGGGCAGAACAAGAGACCCAGTACTTC.

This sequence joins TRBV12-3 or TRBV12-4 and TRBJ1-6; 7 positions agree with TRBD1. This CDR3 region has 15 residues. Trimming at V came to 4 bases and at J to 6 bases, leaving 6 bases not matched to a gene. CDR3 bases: TGTGCCAGCAGTTCCCCGGGACAGAGTAATTCACCCCTCCACTTT. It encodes CASSSPGQSNSPLHF.

Here the CDR3 DNA reads TGTGCCAGCAGTTACTCGAGTGGCGGGGACTATGGCTACACCTTC. Encoded protein: CASSYSSGGDYGYTF. The chain combines TRBV6-5 with TRBJ1-2, with D uncertain. From germline, CDR1 is MNHEY and CDR2 SVGAGI. The length of the CDR3 is 15 residues. Trimming pared 0 bases from V and 3 bases from J, leaving 11 bases between.

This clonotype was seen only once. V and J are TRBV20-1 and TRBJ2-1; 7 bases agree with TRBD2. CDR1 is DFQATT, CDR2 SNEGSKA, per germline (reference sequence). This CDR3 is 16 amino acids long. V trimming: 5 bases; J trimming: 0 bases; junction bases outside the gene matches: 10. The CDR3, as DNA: TGCAGTGCTGGGGCGGGAGCGGGTTTCTCCTACAATGAGCAGTTCTTC. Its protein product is CSAGAGAGFSYNEQFF.

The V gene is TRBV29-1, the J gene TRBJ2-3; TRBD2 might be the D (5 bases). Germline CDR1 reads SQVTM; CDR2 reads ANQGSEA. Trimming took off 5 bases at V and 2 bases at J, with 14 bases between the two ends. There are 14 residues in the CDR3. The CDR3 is CSVRKADPTDTQYF. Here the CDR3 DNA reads TGCAGCGTTAGAAAAGCGGACCCCACAGATACGCAGTATTTT.

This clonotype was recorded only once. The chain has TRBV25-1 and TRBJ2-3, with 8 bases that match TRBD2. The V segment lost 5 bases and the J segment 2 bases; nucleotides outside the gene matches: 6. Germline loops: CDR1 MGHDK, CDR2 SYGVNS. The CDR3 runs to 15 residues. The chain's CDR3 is CASSQIAGLTDTQYF. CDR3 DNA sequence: TGTGCCAGCAGTCAAATAGCGGGGCTCACAGATACGCAGTATTTT.

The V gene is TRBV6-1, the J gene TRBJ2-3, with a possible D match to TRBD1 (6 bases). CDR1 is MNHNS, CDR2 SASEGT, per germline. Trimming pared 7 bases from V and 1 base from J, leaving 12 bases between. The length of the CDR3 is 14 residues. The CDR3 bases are TGTGCCAGCACCCCGGGACACCGCACAGATACGCAGTATTTT. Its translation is CASTPGHRTDTQYF.

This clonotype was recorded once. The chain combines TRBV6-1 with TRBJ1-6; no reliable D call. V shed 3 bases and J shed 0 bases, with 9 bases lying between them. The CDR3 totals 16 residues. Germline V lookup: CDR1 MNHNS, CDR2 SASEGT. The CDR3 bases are TGTGCCAGCAGTGATTCTGTTTACTCCTATAATTCACCCCTCCACTTT. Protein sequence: CASSDSVYSYNSPLHF.

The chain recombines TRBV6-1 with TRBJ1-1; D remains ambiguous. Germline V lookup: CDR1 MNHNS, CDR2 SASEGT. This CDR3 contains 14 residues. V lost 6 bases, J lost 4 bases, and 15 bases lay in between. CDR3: CASRIRDEGTEAFF. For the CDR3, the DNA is TGTGCCAGCAGAATAAGAGACGAGGGCACTGAAGCTTTCTTT.

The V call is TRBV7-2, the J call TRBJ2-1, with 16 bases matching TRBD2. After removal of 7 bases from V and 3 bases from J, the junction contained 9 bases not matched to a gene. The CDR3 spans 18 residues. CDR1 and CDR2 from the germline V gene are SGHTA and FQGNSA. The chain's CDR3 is CASNAPGLAGGHYNEQFF. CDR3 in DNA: TGTGCCAGCAACGCACCGGGACTAGCGGGAGGGCACTACAATGAGCAGTTCTTC.

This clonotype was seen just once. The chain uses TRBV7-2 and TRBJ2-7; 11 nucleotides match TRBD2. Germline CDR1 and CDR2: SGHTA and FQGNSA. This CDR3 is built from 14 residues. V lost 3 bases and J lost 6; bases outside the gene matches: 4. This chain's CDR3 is CASSFIAGGREQYF. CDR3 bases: TGTGCCAGCAGCTTTATAGCGGGAGGGCGCGAGCAGTACTTC. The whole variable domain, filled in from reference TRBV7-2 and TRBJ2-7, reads GAGVSQSPSNKVTEKGKDVELRCDPISGHTALYWYRQSLGQGLEFLIYFQGNSAPDKSGLPSDRFSAERTGGSVSTLTIQRTQQEDSAVYLCASSFIAGGREQYFGPGTRLTVT.

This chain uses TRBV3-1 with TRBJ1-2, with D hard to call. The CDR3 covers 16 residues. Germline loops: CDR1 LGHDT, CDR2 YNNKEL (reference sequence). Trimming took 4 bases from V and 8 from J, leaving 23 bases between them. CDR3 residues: CASSPLPPPSSLGYTF. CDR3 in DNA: TGTGCCAGCAGCCCTCTGCCCCCCCCATCCTCCCTGGGCTACACCTTC.

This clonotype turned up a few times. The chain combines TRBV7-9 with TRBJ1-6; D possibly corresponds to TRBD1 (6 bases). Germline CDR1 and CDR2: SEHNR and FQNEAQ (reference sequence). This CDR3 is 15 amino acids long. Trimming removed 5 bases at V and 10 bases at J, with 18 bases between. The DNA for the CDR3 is TGTGCCAGCAGCCTAAGACCAGGGGCCCCATCACCCCTCCACTTT. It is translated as CASSLRPGAPSPLHF.